The T cell receptor beta chain under discussion was sequenced for a study of blood T cell repertoires in COVID-19. Overall study context: There were acute and convalescent COVID-19 samples, and they came from the United States, Italy and Spain. The analysed material was cDNA or gDNA that came from T cells, B-cell-depleted T cells, or PBMCs.

Original analysis: Using reference gene primer amplification, nucleated cell counts were estimated. Profiling relied on immunoSEQ multiplex PCR, and the TCRdb table lists in-frame clones only, not all of them. Clonal size and the V and J genes are those of that table, whereas D and trimming came from the DNA. This sample has about 190,000 clones, with nearly 90% found just once. The CDR3 covers 14 residues. The ends lost 6 bases at V and 5 bases at J; junction bases unmatched: 4. Germline V lookup: CDR1 MNHEY, CDR2 SVGAGI. The material sequenced was peripheral blood. The TCR comes from a man aged 50 or older with acute or convalescent COVID-19. The V call is TRBV6-5, the J call TRBJ2-5; TRBD2 agrees at 12 bases. DNA for the CDR3: TGTGCCAGCAGGCTAGCGGGGGGGCGGGAGACCCAGTACTTC. Residues: CASRLAGGRETQYF.